This T cell receptor beta chain was retrieved from a study of OX40 agonist ivuxolimab in advanced cancers. TCRdb's table, derived via immunoSEQ multiplex PCR, lists solely in-frame clones and lacks some. Here the sample spans 40,000 to 60,000 clones, 75% to 90% being singletons. The table lists this clone with a few counts. Trimming stripped 3 bases from V and 6 bases from J, with 11 bases between. This CDR3 spans 13 amino acids. Germline V lookup: CDR1 ENHRY, CDR2 SYGVKD. This TCR was sampled from an adult with an advanced solid tumor such as melanoma, head and neck, liver or kidney cancer. Sequenced material: CD4+ or CD8+ T cells sorted from blood, taken in a trial of the OX40 agonist ivuxolimab. The genes are TRBV10-3 and TRBJ1-1; the D is unclear. This CDR3 is CAISEDGYAEAFF. CDR3 in DNA: TGTGCCATCAGTGAAGATGGATACGCTGAAGCTTTCTTT.